One and the same sample provided the 28 T cell receptor beta chains below, sequenced in a study of T cells in Graves' hyperthyroidism and ophthalmopathy. TCR beta CDR3 regions were amplified from RNA. An initial round of RT-PCR targeting the TCR CDR3 relied on the HTBI primer set. TCRdb re-derived calls from the multiplex PCR reads in MiXCR, one entry per CDR3 protein. The top ten hold about 11% of the sample, which has about 520,000 distinct CDR3 sequences, around 24% seen once. Material: blood. These receptors came from a woman aged 30 to 39 with Graves' ophthalmopathy.

Ten or more counts support this clonotype. The chain links TRBV6-5 to TRBJ2-5; 11 bases fit TRBD2. There are 15 residues in the CDR3. CDR1 MNHEY and CDR2 SVGAGI come from the germline V gene. With 2 bases clipped from V and 2 bases from J, the junction kept 1 base outside the gene matches. The CDR3 region is CASSYRTSGQETQYF. CDR3 sequence (DNA): TGTGCCAGCAGTTACAGGACTAGCGGGCAAGAGACCCAGTACTTC.

This clonotype was observed at least ten times. The chain has TRBV9 and TRBJ1-1; D gene ambiguous. Germline V lookup: CDR1 SGDLS, CDR2 YYNGEE. V lost 0 bases and J lost 4, with 10 bases in between. The CDR3 contains 14 residues. The CDR3 nucleotides are TGTGCCAGCAGCGTAGAAGTCTGGGGCACTGAAGCTTTCTTT. Amino acid sequence: CASSVEVWGTEAFF. Supplemented by reference TRBV9 and TRBJ1-1, the full variable domain reads DSGVTQTPKHLITATGQRVTLRCSPRSGDLSVYWYQQSLDQGLQFLIQYYNGEERAKGNILERFSAQQFPDLHSELNLSSLELGDSALYFCASSVEVWGTEAFFGQGTRLTVV.

V gene TRBV12-3 or TRBV12-4 combines with J gene TRBJ1-1, with D uncertain. Trimming left V 1 base short and J 5 bases short, with 17 bases between. CDR3 length: 16 amino acids. The DNA of the CDR3 is TGTGCCAGCAGTTTAGGCGGTCCGGGAGTTGTAACTGAAGCTTTCTTT. It encodes CASSLGGPGVVTEAFF.

The gene calls are TRBV6-1 and TRBJ1-5; D gene unclear. CDR1 and CDR2 from the germline V gene are MNHNS and SASEGT. The CDR3 totals 13 residues. V lost 4 bases, J lost 8 bases, and 12 bases lay in between. The CDR3 loop is CASSVFFMEPQHF. DNA for the CDR3: TGTGCCAGCAGTGTATTTTTCATGGAGCCCCAGCATTTT.

This clonotype appeared many times. The V call is TRBV18, the J call TRBJ2-7, with D maybe TRBD2 (6 bases). V lost 2 bases to trimming and J lost 7 bases, with 9 bases between them. This CDR3 is built from 12 residues. The germline CDR1 and CDR2 sequences are KGHSH and LQKENI. The CDR3 loop is CASSPAGGEQYF. CDR3 in DNA: TGTGCCAGCTCACCAGCCGGGGGAGAGCAGTACTTC.

The table lists this clonotype with many counts. This sequence joins TRBV6-5 and TRBJ2-7; TRBD2 matches 13 bases. With 2 bases clipped from V and 2 bases from J, the junction kept 3 bases outside the gene matches. CDR3 size: 16 residues. In germline, CDR1 is MNHEY, CDR2 SVGAGI. Here the CDR3 DNA reads TGTGCCAGCAGTTACCTTGGGACTAGCGGGACCTACGAGCAGTACTTC. As protein: CASSYLGTSGTYEQYF.

In its sample, this clonotype was seen many times. This may arise from a read error, as a much more abundant clone is one base away. The gene calls are TRBV12-3 or TRBV12-4 and TRBJ2-7; D perhaps matches TRBD2 (5 bases). CDR3 length equals 12 residues. The V gene lost 5 bases and the J gene lost 7 bases, with 12 bases spanning the gap. Here the CDR3 reads CASSEGSGEQYF. CDR3 nucleotide sequence: TGTGCCAGCAGTGAAGGGAGTGGGGAGCAGTACTTC.

V gene TRBV30 combines with J gene TRBJ2-7; perhaps TRBD1 as D (5 bases). V was trimmed by 3 bases and J by 7 bases, leaving 16 bases between them. The CDR3 has 13 amino acids. The germline CDR1 and CDR2 sequences are GTSNPN and SVGIG (reference sequence). This CDR3 is CAWSAFQGREQYF. Here the CDR3 DNA reads TGTGCCTGGAGCGCCTTTCAGGGCCGGGAGCAGTACTTC. The full variable domain, with the rest looked up from reference TRBV30 and TRBJ2-7, is SQTIHQWPATLVQPVGSPLSLECTVEGTSNPNLYWYRQAAGRGLQLLFYSVGIGQISSEVPQNLSASRPQDRQFILSSKKLLLSDSGFYLCAWSAFQGREQYFGPGTRLTVT.

This clonotype has ten or more counts. The rearrangement links TRBV4-1 to TRBJ1-3; a possible D gene is TRBD1 (5 bases). V lost 0 bases to trimming and J lost 2 bases, with 8 bases between them. The germline V gene encodes CDR1 MGHRA and CDR2 YSYEKL. This CDR3 region has 15 residues. CDR3 loop: CASSQDGTPGNTIYF. Here the CDR3 DNA reads TGCGCCAGCAGCCAAGATGGGACCCCTGGAAACACCATATATTTT.

This clonotype was seen only a few times. The CDR3 nucleotides are TGTGCCAGCAACAGGGGGGCCACTGAAGCTTTCTTT. Encoded protein: CASNRGATEAFF. V usage is TRBV7-9 and J usage is TRBJ1-1; 8 nucleotides line up with TRBD1. This CDR3 has 12 amino acids. After removal of 7 bases from V and 4 bases from J, the junction contained 2 bases not matched to a gene. Per the germline V gene, CDR1 is SEHNR and CDR2 is FQNEAQ (reference sequence). Full variable domain (outside the CDR3, taken from reference TRBV7-9 and TRBJ1-1): DTGVSQNPRHKITKRGQNVTFRCDPISEHNRLYWYRQTLGQGPEFLTYFQNEAQLEKSRLLSDRFSAERPKGSFSTLEIQRTEQGDSAMYLCASNRGATEAFFGQGTRLTVV.

This clonotype was observed at least ten times. The gene calls are TRBV7-3 and TRBJ2-7; 12 positions match TRBD2. Germline CDR1 reads SGHTA; CDR2 reads FQGTGA. The ends lost 5 bases at V and 3 bases at J; junction bases unmatched: 11. This CDR3 spans 17 amino acids. DNA for the CDR3: TGTGCCAGCAGCGGGTTGAGGACTAGCGGGGTTGGCTACGAGCAGTACTTC. Translation gives CASSGLRTSGVGYEQYF.

This clonotype was observed a few times. The chain uses TRBV11-3 and TRBJ2-7; D perhaps matches TRBD1 (6 bases). CDR3 size: 14 residues. Germline-derived CDR1 and CDR2 are SGHNT and YENEEA. V lost 5 bases to trimming and J lost 1 base, with 12 bases between them. The CDR3 loop is CASSPRQVSYEQYF. CDR3 in DNA: TGTGCCAGCAGCCCCAGACAGGTTTCCTACGAGCAGTACTTC.

This clonotype has ten or more counts. The rearrangement links TRBV29-1 to TRBJ2-7; 10 bases match TRBD1. Per germline, CDR1 SQVTM and CDR2 ANQGSEA. The CDR3 is 13 amino acids. V lost 7 bases to trimming and J lost 4 bases; unmatched junction nucleotides: 7. DNA of the CDR3: TGCAGCGCGGGACAGGGGATGGATTACGAGCAGTACTTC. It is translated as CSAGQGMDYEQYF.

The V gene is TRBV6-1, the J gene TRBJ1-1; D is ambiguous. The V gene lost 4 bases and the J gene lost 4 bases, with 13 bases spanning the gap. Germline V gene sequence: CDR1 MNHNS, CDR2 SASEGT. The CDR3 consists of 14 residues. The CDR3 nucleotides read TGTGCCAGCAGTGCCAGGACCTGGGTCACTGAAGCTTTCTTT. This encodes CASSARTWVTEAFF.

This clonotype was seen repeatedly, ten times or more. The V call is TRBV7-9, the J call TRBJ1-1; D gene uncertain. V lost 1 base, J lost 6 bases, and 9 bases lay in between. The germline V gene encodes CDR1 SEHNR and CDR2 FQNEAQ (reference sequence). The CDR3 covers 13 residues. The CDR3 coding sequence is TGTGCCAGCAGCTTAGTAGACCGGGCTGAAGCTTTCTTT. Its protein is CASSLVDRAEAFF. Filled out from reference TRBV7-9 and TRBJ1-1, the complete variable domain reads DTGVSQNPRHKITKRGQNVTFRCDPISEHNRLYWYRQTLGQGPEFLTYFQNEAQLEKSRLLSDRFSAERPKGSFSTLEIQRTEQGDSAMYLCASSLVDRAEAFFGQGTRLTVV.

Details on this clonotype: A much larger clone lies a single base off, so this may be a read error. This chain joins TRBV5-1 and TRBJ2-7, with a weak D call TRBD1 (5 bases). Trimming left V 3 bases short and J 9 bases short, with 22 bases between. The CDR3 sequence is 15 residues long. Per germline, CDR1 SGHRS and CDR2 YFSETQ. The CDR3 spells CASSYTGGPPRGQYF. CDR3 bases: TGCGCCAGCAGCTATACAGGTGGCCCGCCTCGCGGGCAGTACTTC.

This chain joins TRBV28 and TRBJ1-1; 8 nucleotides agree with TRBD1. The CDR3 consists of 16 residues. Looked up from germline, CDR1 is MDHEN and CDR2 is SYDVKM. V was pared by 6 bases and J by 0 bases, with 9 bases of the junction left unmatched. The CDR3 nucleotides read TGTGCCAGCAGCGGAACCCGGGACAGGTTGAACACTGAAGCTTTCTTT. It translates to CASSGTRDRLNTEAFF.

This clonotype was counted between two and nine times. The rearrangement uses TRBV4-1 and TRBJ1-5, with unresolved D. CDR3 size: 14 residues. With 0 bases removed from V and 0 bases from J, the gap between germline ends came to 3 bases. CDR1 MGHRA and CDR2 YSYEKL come from the germline V gene. CDR3 residues: CASSQESSNQPQHF. The CDR3 DNA sequence: TGCGCCAGCAGCCAAGAGAGTAGCAATCAGCCCCAGCATTTT.

This clonotype was seen ten or more times. The chain has TRBV20-1 and TRBJ2-5; no clear D gene. Germline assignment: CDR1 DFQATT and CDR2 SNEGSKA (reference sequence). Trimming pared 1 base from V and 5 bases from J, leaving 11 bases between. CDR3 length equals 13 residues. The CDR3 DNA follows: TGCAGTGCTAGAGCCCGGATGGGTGAGACCCAGTACTTC. Its protein is CSARARMGETQYF.

Ten or more counts support this clonotype. V usage is TRBV27 and J usage is TRBJ1-1; D unresolved. V was clipped by 6 bases and J by 3 bases, with 11 bases between them. The germline V gene encodes CDR1 MNHEY and CDR2 SMNVEV (reference sequence). This CDR3 has 13 amino acids. The CDR3: CASRYDTYTEAFF. The CDR3 DNA reads as TGTGCCAGCAGATACGACACCTACACTGAAGCTTTCTTT.

This clonotype was counted at least ten times. The chain employs TRBV5-6 and TRBJ2-7; 9 nucleotides match TRBD1. In germline, CDR1 is SGHDT, CDR2 YYEEEE. The CDR3 runs 15 residues. With 4 bases clipped from V and 1 base from J, the junction kept 6 bases outside the gene matches. The CDR3 region is CASSKDRGFSYEQYF. The CDR3 DNA reads TGTGCCAGCAGCAAGGACAGGGGATTTTCCTACGAGCAGTACTTC.

The rearrangement links TRBV5-1 to TRBJ2-7, with D possibly matching TRBD2 (6 bases). The CDR3 has 13 amino acids. V shed 5 bases and J shed 6 bases, with 15 bases lying between them. CDR1 is SGHRS and CDR2 is YFSETQ in the germline V gene. The CDR3 bases are TGCGCCAGCAGTCCTTGGGAGGAACGCGAGCAGTACTTC. It yields the protein CASSPWEEREQYF.

This chain links TRBV6-1 with TRBJ2-7; TRBD2 agrees at 12 bases. The CDR3 length is 14 residues. J was trimmed by 6 bases and V by 6 bases; bases with no gene match: 6. Germline assignment: CDR1 MNHNS and CDR2 SASEGT. The CDR3: CASSWTSGEGEQYF. The CDR3 DNA is TGTGCCAGCAGCTGGACTAGCGGGGAGGGCGAGCAGTACTTC.

This clonotype was detected ten times or more. This sequence joins TRBV19 and TRBJ1-1, with D possibly matching TRBD1 (6 bases). This CDR3 contains 15 residues. The V gene's germline CDR1 is LNHDA and CDR2 SQIVND (reference sequence). Between the trimmed V and J ends, which lost 5 bases and 4 bases, there was a span of 17 bases. CDR3 sequence (DNA): TGTGCCAGTAGTCCCACAGGGCTAACAGGCACTGAAGCTTTCTTT. Protein: CASSPTGLTGTEAFF.

This clonotype was counted ten times or more. The chain joins TRBV6-2 or TRBV6-3 to TRBJ1-1; D gene ambiguous. CDR1 and CDR2 (germline): MNHEY, SVGEGT. There are 15 residues in the CDR3. V lost 0 bases, J lost 5 bases, and 13 bases lay in between. The CDR3 sequence is CASSYSIGGYTEAFF. The DNA for the CDR3 is TGTGCCAGCAGTTACTCGATCGGAGGGTATACTGAAGCTTTCTTT.

This clonotype was seen repeatedly, ten times or more. The chain couples TRBV14 to TRBJ1-2, with TRBD1 matching over 8 bases. Germline trimming cut 1 base from V and 8 bases from J; bases unmatched to any gene: 9. Germline CDR1 and CDR2: SGHDN and FVKESK. The CDR3 covers 15 residues. CDR3 residues: CASSQGGTGPRGYTF. The CDR3, as DNA: TGTGCCAGCAGCCAAGGTGGGACAGGCCCAAGGGGCTACACCTTC.

This clonotype was detected many times. V is TRBV12-3 or TRBV12-4 and J is TRBJ1-5; D gene unclear. This CDR3 has 12 amino acids. Trimming cost V 5 bases and J 7 bases, with 9 bases left between them. The CDR3 DNA reads TGTGCCAGCAGTCCAGCTGCGCAGCCCCAGCATTTT. Protein product: CASSPAAQPQHF.

The rearrangement joins TRBV4-1 to TRBJ2-7; TRBD1 matches 7 bases. Trimming removed 6 bases from V and 1 base from J; junction bases left unmatched: 9. This CDR3 comprises 15 residues. Germline V gene lookup returns CDR1 MGHRA and CDR2 YSYEKL. The CDR3 coding sequence is TGCGCCAGCAGTTATAACAGGGGCTCGTCCTACGAGCAGTACTTC. Protein: CASSYNRGSSYEQYF.